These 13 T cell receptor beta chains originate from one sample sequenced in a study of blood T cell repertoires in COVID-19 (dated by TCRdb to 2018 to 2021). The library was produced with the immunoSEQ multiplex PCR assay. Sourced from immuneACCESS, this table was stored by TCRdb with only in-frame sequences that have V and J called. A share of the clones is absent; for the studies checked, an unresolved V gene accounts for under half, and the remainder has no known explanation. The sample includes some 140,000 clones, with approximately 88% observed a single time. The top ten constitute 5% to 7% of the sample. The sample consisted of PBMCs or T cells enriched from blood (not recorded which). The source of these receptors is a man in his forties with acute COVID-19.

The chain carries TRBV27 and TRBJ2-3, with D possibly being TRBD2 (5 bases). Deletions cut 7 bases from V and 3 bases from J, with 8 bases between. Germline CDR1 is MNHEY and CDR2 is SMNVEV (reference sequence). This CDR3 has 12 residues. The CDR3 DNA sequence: TGTGCCAGCATGGGAGAAACAGATACGCAGTATTTT. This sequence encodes CASMGETDTQYF.

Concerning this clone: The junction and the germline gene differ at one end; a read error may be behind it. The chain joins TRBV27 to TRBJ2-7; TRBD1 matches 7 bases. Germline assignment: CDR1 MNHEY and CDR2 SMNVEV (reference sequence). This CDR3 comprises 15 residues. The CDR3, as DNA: TGTGTCAGCAAGAGGACGGGACAGCAATTTTACGAGCAGTACTTC. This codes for CVSKRTGQQFYEQYF.

The CDR3 nucleotides are TGTGCCAGCAGTCGGGACAGTAATCAGCCCCAGCATTTT. It codes for CASSRDSNQPQHF. This sequence joins TRBV12-3 or TRBV12-4 and TRBJ1-5, with 7 bases that match TRBD1. V lost 5 bases, J lost 4 bases, and 2 bases stayed unmatched. This CDR3 has 13 residues.

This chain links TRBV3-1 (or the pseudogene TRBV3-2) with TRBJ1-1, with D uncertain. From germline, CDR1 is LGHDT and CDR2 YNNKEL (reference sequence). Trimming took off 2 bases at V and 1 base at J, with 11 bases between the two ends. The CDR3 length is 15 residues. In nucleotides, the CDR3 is TGTGCCAGCAGCCAATTCTTCGCGGGGAACACTGAAGCTTTCTTT. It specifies CASSQFFAGNTEAFF.

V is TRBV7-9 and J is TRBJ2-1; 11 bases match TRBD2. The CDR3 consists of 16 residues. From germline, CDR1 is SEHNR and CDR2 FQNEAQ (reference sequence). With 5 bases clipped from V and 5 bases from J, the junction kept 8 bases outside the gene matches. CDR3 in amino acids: CASSASGTSGHNEQFF. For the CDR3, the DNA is TGTGCCAGCAGCGCCTCCGGGACTAGCGGCCACAATGAGCAGTTCTTC.

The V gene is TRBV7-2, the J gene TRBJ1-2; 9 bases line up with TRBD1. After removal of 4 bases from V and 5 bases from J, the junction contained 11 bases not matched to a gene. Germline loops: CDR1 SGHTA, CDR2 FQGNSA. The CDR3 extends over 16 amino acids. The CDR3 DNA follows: TGTGCCAGCAGCTCGATGACACCCGGGACAGGGTATGGCTACACCTTC. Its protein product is CASSSMTPGTGYGYTF. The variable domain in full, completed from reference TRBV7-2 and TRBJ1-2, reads GAGVSQSPSNKVTEKGKDVELRCDPISGHTALYWYRQSLGQGLEFLIYFQGNSAPDKSGLPSDRFSAERTGGSVSTLTIQRTQQEDSAVYLCASSSMTPGTGYGYTFGSGTRLTVV.

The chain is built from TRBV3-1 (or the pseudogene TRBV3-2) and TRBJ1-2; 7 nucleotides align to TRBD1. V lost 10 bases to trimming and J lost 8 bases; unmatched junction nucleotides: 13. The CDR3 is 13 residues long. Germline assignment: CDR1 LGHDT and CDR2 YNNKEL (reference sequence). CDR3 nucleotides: TGTGCCACATATAAAACAGGGGCGGGAGGCTACACCTTC. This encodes CATYKTGAGGYTF.

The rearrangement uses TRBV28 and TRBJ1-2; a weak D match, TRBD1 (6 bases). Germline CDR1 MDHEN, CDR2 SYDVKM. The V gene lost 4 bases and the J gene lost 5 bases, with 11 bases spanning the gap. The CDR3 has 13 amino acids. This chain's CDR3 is CASSSSRGYGYTF. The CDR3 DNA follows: TGTGCCAGCAGTTCCTCGAGGGGGTATGGCTACACCTTC.

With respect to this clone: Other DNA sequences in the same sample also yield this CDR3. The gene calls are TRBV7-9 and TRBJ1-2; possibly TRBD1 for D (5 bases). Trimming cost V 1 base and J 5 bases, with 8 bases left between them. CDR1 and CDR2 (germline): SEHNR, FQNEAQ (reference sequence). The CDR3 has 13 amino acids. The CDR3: CASSLGQGYGYTF. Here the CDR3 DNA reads TGTGCCAGCAGCTTAGGGCAGGGATATGGCTACACCTTC.

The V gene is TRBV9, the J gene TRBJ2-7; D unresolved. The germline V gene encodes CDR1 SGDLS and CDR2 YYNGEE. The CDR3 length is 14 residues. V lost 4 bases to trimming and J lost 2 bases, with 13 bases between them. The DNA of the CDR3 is TGTGCCAGCAGCCCACTCCCCCAAGCCTACGAGCAGTACTTC. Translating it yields CASSPLPQAYEQYF.

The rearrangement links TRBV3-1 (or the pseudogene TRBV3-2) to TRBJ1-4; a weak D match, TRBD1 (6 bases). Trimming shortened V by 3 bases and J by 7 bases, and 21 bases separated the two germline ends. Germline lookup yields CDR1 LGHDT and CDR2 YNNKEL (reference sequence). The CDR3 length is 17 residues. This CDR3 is CASSHPRGLRGGEKLFF. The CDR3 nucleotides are TGTGCCAGCAGCCACCCCAGGGGCCTCCGAGGTGGTGAAAAACTGTTTTTT.

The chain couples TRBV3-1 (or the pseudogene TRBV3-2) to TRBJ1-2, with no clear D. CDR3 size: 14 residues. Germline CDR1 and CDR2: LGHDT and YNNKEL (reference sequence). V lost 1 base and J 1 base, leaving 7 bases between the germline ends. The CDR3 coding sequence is TGTGCCAGCAGCCAAGCTTCCAGTAACTATGGCTACACCTTC. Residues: CASSQASSNYGYTF.

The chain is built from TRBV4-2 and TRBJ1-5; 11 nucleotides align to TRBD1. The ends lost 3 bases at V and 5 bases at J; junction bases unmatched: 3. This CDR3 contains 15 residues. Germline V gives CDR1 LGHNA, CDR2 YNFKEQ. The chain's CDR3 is CASSQDRGQDQPQHF. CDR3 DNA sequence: TGTGCCAGCAGCCAGGACAGGGGGCAGGATCAGCCCCAGCATTTT.